This T cell receptor (beta chain) is drawn from a study of cytomegalovirus exposure and HLA in healthy donors. Study-level information: Drawn from HLA-typed donors, 83 million or so unique TCRs were held in an early data release.

PCR used 60 Vbeta primers and 13 Jbeta primers. The method was immunoSEQ multiplex PCR; TCRdb's version includes in-frame clones alone and lacks a portion of them. The sample table includes under 120,000 clones. The germline gives CDR1 LGHNA, CDR2 YNFKEQ. CDR3 length: 17 amino acids. J lost 5 bases, V lost 0 bases, and 9 bases had no gene match. This TCR was sampled from a man between 50 and 59 years old in good health and CMV-seronegative. Input material: PBMCs. The chain employs TRBV4-2 and TRBJ2-5; 10 bases agree with TRBD2. CDR3 coding DNA: TGTGCCAGCAGCCAAGATATAGGTAGCGGGAGGACCGAGACCCAGTACTTC. Translated: CASSQDIGSGRTETQYF.